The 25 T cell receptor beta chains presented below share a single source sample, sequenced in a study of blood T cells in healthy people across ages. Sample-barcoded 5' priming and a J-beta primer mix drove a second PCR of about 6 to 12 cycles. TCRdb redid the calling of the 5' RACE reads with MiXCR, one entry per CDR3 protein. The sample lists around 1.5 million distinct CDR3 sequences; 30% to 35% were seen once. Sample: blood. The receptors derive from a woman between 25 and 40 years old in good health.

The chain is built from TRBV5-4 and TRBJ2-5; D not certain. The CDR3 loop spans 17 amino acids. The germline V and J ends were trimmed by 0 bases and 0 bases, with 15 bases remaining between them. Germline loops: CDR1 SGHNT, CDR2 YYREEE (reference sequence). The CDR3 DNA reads TGTGCCAGCAGCTTGGGATTTTGGCCAGAATACCAAGAGACCCAGTACTTC. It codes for CASSLGFWPEYQETQYF.

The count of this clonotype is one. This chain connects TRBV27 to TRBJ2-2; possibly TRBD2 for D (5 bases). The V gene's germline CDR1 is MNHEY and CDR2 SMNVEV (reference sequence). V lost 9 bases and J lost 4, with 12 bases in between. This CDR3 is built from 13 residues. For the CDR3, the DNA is TGTGCCAGTCAGCGTGCGGGCACCGGGGAGCTGTTTTTT. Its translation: CASQRAGTGELFF.

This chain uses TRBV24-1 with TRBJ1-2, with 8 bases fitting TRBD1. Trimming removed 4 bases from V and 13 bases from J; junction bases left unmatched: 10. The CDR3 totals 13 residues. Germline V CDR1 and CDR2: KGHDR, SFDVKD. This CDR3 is CATSDRDRWDCTF. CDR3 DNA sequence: TGTGCCACCAGTGACCGGGACAGGTGGGACTGCACCTTC.

CDR3 in amino acids: CASSSPGRSGSSGRVYEQYF. In DNA form, the CDR3 reads TGTGCCAGCAGTTCTCCTGGGAGGAGCGGGTCTAGCGGGAGAGTATACGAGCAGTACTTC. The chain has TRBV27 and TRBJ2-7; 10 nucleotides line up with TRBD2. The CDR3 spans 20 residues. Per the germline V gene, CDR1 is MNHEY and CDR2 is SMNVEV (reference sequence). V trimming: 4 bases; J trimming: 4 bases; junction bases outside the gene matches: 22.

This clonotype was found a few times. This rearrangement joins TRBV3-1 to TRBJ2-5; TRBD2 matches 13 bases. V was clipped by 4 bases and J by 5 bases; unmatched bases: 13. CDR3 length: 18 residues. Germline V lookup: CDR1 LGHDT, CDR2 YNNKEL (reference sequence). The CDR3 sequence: CASSPVPGLAGLSETQYF. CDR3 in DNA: TGTGCCAGCAGCCCCGTCCCGGGACTAGCGGGGTTAAGTGAGACCCAGTACTTC.

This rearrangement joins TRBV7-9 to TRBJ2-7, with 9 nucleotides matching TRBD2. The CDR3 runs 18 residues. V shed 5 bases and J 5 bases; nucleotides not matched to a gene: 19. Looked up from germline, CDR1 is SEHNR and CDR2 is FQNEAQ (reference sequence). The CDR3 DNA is TGTGCCAGCAGCACTACGGGAAATAGCGGGAGCCCGCTCCACGAGCAGTACTTC. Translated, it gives CASSTTGNSGSPLHEQYF.

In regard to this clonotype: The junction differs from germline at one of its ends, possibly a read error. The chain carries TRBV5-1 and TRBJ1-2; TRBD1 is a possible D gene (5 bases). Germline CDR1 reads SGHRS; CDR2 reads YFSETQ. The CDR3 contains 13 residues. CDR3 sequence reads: CVSSLGGRDGYTF. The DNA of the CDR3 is TGCGTCAGCAGCTTGGGGGGTAGAGATGGCTACACCTTC.

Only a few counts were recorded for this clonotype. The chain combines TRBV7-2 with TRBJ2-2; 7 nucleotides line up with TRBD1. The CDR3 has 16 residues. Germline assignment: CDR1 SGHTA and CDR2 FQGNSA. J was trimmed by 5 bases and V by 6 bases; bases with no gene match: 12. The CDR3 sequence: CASRYTWGRGTGELFF. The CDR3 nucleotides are TGTGCCAGCAGATACACTTGGGGCAGGGGGACCGGGGAGCTGTTTTTT.

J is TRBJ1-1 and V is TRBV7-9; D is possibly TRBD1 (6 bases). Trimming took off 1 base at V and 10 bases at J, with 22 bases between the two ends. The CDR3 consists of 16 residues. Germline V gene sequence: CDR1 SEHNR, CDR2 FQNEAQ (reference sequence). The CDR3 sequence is CASSLGRGPPQGPAFF. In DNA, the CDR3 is TGTGCCAGCAGCTTAGGTCGGGGGCCTCCCCAGGGGCCAGCTTTCTTT.

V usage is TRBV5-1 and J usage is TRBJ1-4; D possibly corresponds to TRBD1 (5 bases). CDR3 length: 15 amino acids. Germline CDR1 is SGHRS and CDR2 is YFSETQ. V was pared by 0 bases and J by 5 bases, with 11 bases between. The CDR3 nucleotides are TGCGCCAGCAGCTTGGAACAGGCGAAAAATGAAAAACTGTTTTTT. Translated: CASSLEQAKNEKLFF.

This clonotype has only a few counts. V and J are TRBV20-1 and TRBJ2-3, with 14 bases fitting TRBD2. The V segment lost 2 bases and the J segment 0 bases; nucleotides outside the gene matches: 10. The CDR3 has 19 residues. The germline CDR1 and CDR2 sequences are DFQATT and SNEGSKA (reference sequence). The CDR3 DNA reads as TGCAGTGCTAGATCGGGGACTAGCGGGGGCCAGACGAGCACAGATACGCAGTATTTT. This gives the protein CSARSGTSGGQTSTDTQYF.

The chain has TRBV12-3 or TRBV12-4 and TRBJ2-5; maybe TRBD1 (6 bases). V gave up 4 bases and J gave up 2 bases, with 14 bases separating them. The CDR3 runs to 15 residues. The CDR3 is CASSSAPQGQETQYF. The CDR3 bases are TGTGCCAGCAGTTCCGCTCCACAGGGTCAAGAGACCCAGTACTTC.

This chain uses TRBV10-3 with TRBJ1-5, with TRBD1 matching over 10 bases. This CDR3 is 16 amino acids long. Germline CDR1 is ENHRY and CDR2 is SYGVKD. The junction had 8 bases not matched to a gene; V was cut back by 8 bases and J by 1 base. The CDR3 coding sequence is TGTGCCATCGGCGGGGACAGGGGTACGAGCAATCAGCCCCAGCATTTT. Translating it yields CAIGGDRGTSNQPQHF.

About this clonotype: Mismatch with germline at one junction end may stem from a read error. In DNA form, the CDR3 reads TGTGCCTGCAGCCGAATAGCGGGGGGGTTGGAGACCCAGTACTTC. It encodes CACSRIAGGLETQYF. The chain recombines TRBV11-2 with TRBJ2-5; 11 bases align to TRBD2. The CDR3 covers 15 residues. Per germline, CDR1 SGHAT and CDR2 FQNNGV.

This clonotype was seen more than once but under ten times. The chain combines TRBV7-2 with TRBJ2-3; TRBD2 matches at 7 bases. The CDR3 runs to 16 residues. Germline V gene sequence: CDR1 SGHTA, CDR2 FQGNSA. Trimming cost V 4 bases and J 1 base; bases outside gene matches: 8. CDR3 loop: CASSSWGGIRTDTQYF. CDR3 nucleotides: TGTGCCAGCAGCTCTTGGGGGGGGATCCGCACAGATACGCAGTATTTT. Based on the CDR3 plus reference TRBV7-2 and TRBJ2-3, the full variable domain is GAGVSQSPSNKVTEKGKDVELRCDPISGHTALYWYRQSLGQGLEFLIYFQGNSAPDKSGLPSDRFSAERTGGSVSTLTIQRTQQEDSAVYLCASSSWGGIRTDTQYFGPGTRLTVL.

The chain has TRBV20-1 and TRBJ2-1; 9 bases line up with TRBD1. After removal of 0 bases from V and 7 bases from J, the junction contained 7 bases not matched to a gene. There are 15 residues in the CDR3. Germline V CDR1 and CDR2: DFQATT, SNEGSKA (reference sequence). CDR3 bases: TGCAGTGCTAGAGATCGGACAGGGGTCTGGAATGAGCAGTTCTTC. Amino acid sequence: CSARDRTGVWNEQFF.

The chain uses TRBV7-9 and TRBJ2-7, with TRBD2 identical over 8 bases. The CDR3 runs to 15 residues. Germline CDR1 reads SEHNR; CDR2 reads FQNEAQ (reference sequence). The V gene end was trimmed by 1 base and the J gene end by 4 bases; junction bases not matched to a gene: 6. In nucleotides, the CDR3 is TGTGCCAGCAGCTTAGACGCTAGCGGGCTATACGAGCAGTACTTC. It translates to CASSLDASGLYEQYF.

The chain's CDR3 is CASSAEGFGYGYTF. CDR3 DNA sequence: TGTGCCAGCAGCGCAGAAGGATTTGGTTATGGCTACACCTTC. The V and J genes are TRBV9 and TRBJ1-2; D is unclear. V was cut by 3 bases and J by 5 bases, with 14 bases left in between. This CDR3 is 14 amino acids long. Germline CDR1 reads SGDLS; CDR2 reads YYNGEE.

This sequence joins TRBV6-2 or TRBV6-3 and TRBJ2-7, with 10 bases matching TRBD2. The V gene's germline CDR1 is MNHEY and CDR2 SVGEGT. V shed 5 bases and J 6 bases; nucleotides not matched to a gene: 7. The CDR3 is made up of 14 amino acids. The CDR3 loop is CASSLLAGSSEQYF. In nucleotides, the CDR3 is TGTGCCAGCAGTCTACTAGCGGGGTCGAGCGAGCAGTACTTC.

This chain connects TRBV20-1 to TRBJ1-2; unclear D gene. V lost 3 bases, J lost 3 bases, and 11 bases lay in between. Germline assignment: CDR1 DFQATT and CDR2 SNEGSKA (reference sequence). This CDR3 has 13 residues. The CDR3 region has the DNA TGCAGTGCTAGGGGGATCCTGGACTATGGCTACACCTTC. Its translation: CSARGILDYGYTF.

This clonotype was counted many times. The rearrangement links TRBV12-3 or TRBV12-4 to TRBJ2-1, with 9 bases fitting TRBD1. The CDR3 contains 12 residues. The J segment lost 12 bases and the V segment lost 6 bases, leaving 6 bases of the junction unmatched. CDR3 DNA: TGTGCCAGCAGCCGTGGACAGGGGCGGCAGTTCTTC. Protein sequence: CASSRGQGRQFF.

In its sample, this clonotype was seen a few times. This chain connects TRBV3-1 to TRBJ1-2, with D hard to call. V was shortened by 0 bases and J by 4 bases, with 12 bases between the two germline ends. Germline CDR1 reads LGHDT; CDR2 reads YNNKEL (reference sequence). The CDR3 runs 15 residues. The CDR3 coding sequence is TGTGCCAGCAGCCAAGATCCGGGGAATTTCTATGGCTACACCTTC. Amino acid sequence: CASSQDPGNFYGYTF. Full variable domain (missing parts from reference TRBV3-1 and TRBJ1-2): DTAVSQTPKYLVTQMGNDKSIKCEQNLGHDTMYWYKQDSKKFLKIMFSYNNKELIINETVPNRFSPKSPDKAHLNLHINSLELGDSAVYFCASSQDPGNFYGYTFGSGTRLTVV.

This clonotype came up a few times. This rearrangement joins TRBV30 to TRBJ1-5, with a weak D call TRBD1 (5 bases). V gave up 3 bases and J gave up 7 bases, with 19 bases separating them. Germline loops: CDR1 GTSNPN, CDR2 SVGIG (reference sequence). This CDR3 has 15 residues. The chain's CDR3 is CAWSLGQGVHQPQHF. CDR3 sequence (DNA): TGTGCCTGGAGCCTAGGGCAGGGTGTTCACCAGCCCCAGCATTTT.

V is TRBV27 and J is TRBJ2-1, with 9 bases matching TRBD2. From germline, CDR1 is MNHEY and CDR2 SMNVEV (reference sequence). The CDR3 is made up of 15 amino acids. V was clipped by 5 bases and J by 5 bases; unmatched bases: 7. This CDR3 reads CASSRAGGSHNEQFF. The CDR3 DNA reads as TGTGCCAGCAGTAGAGCGGGAGGTTCCCACAATGAGCAGTTCTTC.

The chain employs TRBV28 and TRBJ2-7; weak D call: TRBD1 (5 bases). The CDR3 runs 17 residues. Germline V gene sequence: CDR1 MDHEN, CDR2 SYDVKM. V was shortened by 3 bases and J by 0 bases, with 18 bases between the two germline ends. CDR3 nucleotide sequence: TGTGCCAGCAGTTTTATGGTAGCTGGGGCCAACTCCTACGAGCAGTACTTC. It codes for CASSFMVAGANSYEQYF.